A single T cell receptor beta chain is shown here with its context. The data are from a study of shared T cell receptors in the human thymus. Clones were read by immunoSEQ multiplex PCR, and TCRdb kept only the in-frame ones, dropping some. The table shows hundreds of thousands of clones, with roughly 86% occurring only once. Germline V lookup: CDR1 MRHNA, CDR2 SNTAGT. The CDR3 length is 14 residues. The same data also went into a second study, on human thymus T cells. As that report states: Healthy Finnish infants having corrective surgery for congenital heart defects served as donors. Thymus pieces cut out during corrective heart surgery were the tissue that was used. Both thymic and peripheral blood repertoires showed apparently biased V and J usage. Related studies found that unrelated individuals share highly overlapping thymic repertoires.

The V and J genes are TRBV6-4 and TRBJ2-7; a weak D match, TRBD1 (6 bases). Sequencing was carried out using thymocytes. This receptor was taken from a boy less than two years old with a congenital heart defect. As DNA, the CDR3 is TGTGCGGGGGACCGGGACAAAACAGTTTACGAGCAGTACTTC. It specifies CAGDRDKTVYEQYF.